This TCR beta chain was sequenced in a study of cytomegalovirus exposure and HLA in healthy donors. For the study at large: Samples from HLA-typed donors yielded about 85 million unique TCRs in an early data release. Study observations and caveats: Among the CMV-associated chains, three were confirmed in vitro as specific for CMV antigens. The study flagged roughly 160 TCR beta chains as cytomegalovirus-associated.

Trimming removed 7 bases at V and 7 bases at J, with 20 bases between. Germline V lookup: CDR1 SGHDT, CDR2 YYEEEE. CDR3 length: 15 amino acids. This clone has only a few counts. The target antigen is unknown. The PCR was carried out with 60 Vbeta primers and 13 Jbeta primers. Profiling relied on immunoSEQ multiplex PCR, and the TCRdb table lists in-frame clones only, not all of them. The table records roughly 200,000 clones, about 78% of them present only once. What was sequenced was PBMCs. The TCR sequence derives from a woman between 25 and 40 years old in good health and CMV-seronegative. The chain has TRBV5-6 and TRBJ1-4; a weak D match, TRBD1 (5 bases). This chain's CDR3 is CASFLSSGQPEKLFF. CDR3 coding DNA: TGTGCCAGCTTCCTTAGTTCCGGACAACCTGAAAAACTGTTTTTT.